This entry is about one T cell receptor beta chain. The antigen it binds to is not known. No base qualities exist here, and no much larger clone lies one base off it. The source of the sample is a study of cytomegalovirus exposure and HLA in healthy donors (dated by TCRdb to the late 2010s). About the study as a whole: According to an earlier analysis of 587 of the donors, 150 million to 200 million T cells yielded 117 million unique TCR beta sequences and 276 Gb of sequence data. Roughly 300 gigabases of sequencing data and 80 million or so unique TCR sequences were included in an early release covering about 700 HLA-typed donors. Among the roughly 390 genotyped donors, around 79% belonged to the genetic ancestry cluster associated with self-reported Caucasian donors. The aim of the study was to test whether cataloging public T cell receptors could identify signatures of past pathogen exposure. Using immunosequencing, the study profiled T cell repertoires from around 680 subjects and related those repertoires to cytomegalovirus serostatus. In addition to the first cohort of 650 to 750 subjects, a separate validation cohort of around 110 different subjects was used. To predict cytomegalovirus infection status, the study combined high-throughput TCR immunosequencing, statistical association of individual TCRs with disease status, and machine learning. A later analysis re-analyzed previously published TCR beta repertoires from 666 donors and added high-resolution HLA genotyping to study TCR occurrence patterns. Rather than drawing on any new phenotypic data, the later analysis identified candidate immune exposures from TCR beta sequences and the way those sequences occurred across donors. An earlier analysis of a few hundred of the donors applied high-throughput TCR beta sequencing to assess whether each TCR beta V gene segment acted as functional or pseudogenic. Donor age, sex, ethnicity and CMV serostatus were compiled together with the repertoire data. In a later genetic analysis, genome-wide SNP genotypes for about three fifths of the 666 donors were used, and that subset was treated as a discovery cohort. Every discovery cohort repertoire had been produced on one sequencing platform. Class I and class II HLA loci were covered by the typing at four-digit resolution. The number of donors typed differed by locus, with about 620-630 for A, B, C, DRB1 and DQB1, around 520 for DQA1, 600 to 610 for DPA1, and some 470 for DPB1. A handful of DR-DQ haplotypes were handled as single units for association and clustering because linkage in the cohort was strong. Among around 400 genotyped donors of the cohort, an average of approximately 240,000 unique TCR beta nucleotide sequences was sequenced per donor, of which about 20% were non-productive.

To prepare the library, the immunoSEQ multiplex PCR assay was applied. The multiplex PCR relied on a mix of 60 forward primers for TCR Vbeta segments and 13 reverse primers for TCR Jbeta segments. The CDR3 region of rearranged TCR beta genes was amplified from genomic DNA by a multiplex PCR assay. The amplified TCR beta libraries were sequenced on the Illumina HiSeq System as 87-base-pair reads. In the source study's methods: A later analysis counted approximately 74 million unique TCR beta chains across the 690 or so repertoires, and 10 million to 11 million of these chains were shared by at least two donors. Raw reads were error-corrected and collapsed into unique sequences by a nearest-neighbor algorithm in which closely related sequences were merged to remove PCR and sequencing errors. To assign V, D and J gene segments, CDR3 sequences were aligned to IMGT reference sequences. For a sequence to be retained, at least a six-nucleotide match to both a V gene segment and a J gene segment was required. A rearrangement counted as productive if the CDR3 had no stop codons and remained in frame with V and J, and every other rearrangement counted as non-productive. Following IMGT convention, CDR3 was defined as the stretch from the second conserved V-encoded cysteine to the conserved J-encoded phenylalanine. In an earlier analysis of roughly 580 of the donors, sequences lacking an unambiguous match to a single V gene segment were excluded. In an earlier analysis of approximately 550 of the donors, V segments were called functional above 56.7% productive rearrangements and were called segregating when the between-donor standard deviation exceeded 5%. A statistical classification framework was built for diagnosing cytomegalovirus status from the catalog of TCR beta chain sequences. In a later analysis, V and J genes were assigned by comparing TCR nucleotide sequences against IMGT/GENE-DB human TR gene sequences. In a later analysis, CDR3 sequences and most-parsimonious VDJ recombination scenarios were assigned using the TCRdist pipeline. In a later analysis, each TCR beta chain was defined by its CDR3 amino acid sequence together with its V-gene family, and reads lacking a unique V-gene family were excluded. In a later analysis, 500 to 650 highly shared, low-generation-probability nucleotide sequences were removed to address suspected cross-contamination and a sequencing artifact. For each public chain, a later analysis derived a clonal expansion index from normalized ranks of inferred template counts within each repertoire. Generation probabilities in a later analysis came from a VDJ recombination model fitted to out-of-frame rearrangements, and those results were checked against IGoR. In a later analysis, hypergeometric tests were used to score TCR-TCR, TCR-HLA and TCR-CMV co-occurrence, with a repertoire-size bias correction applied to TCR pairs. To estimate false discovery rates, a later analysis permuted the HLA or CMV assignments 20 times. In a later analysis, co-occurring TCRs were grouped using DBSCAN, and TCRdist sequence similarity was added for clustering within HLA-allele-positive subsets. Co-occurrence clustering excluded repertoires with fewer than 30,000 or more than 120,000 public chains, plus five with anomalous nucleotide sharing. In its TCRdb copy, this immuneACCESS table keeps in-frame sequences only and misses some clones. Where compared with another copy, unresolved V genes explain less than half of these, and the others have no known cause. V and J calls and clone size come straight from that table; D and trimming were deduced from the DNA. The sample includes 95,000 to 100,000 clones, with roughly three quarters observed a single time. The ten largest clones add up to approximately 2% of the sample.

The junction shows trimming of 2 bases on V and 6 bases on J, plus 13 bases between the germline ends. From its cysteine to its phenylalanine, the CDR3 spans 14 amino acids. The DNA shown is the 42-base CDR3, in frame from base 1. Sequences MNHEY (CDR1) and SVGAGI (CDR2) are obtained from the germline V gene. In total, around 600 healthy bone marrow donors made up the cohort. At the time of sampling, every cohort member was nominally healthy, though immune exposures that went unrecorded were likely present. The donor was CMV seronegative and was included in the group of around 320 seronegative cohort members. A peripheral blood sample was collected from each donor, and TCR beta sequencing was performed on peripheral blood mononuclear cells. Genomic DNA was extracted from the blood cell samples with the Qiagen DNeasy Blood Extraction Kit. Points the paper makes about the study in general: Strong co-occurrence of HLA alleles, especially DR and DQ, made assigning TCR associations to individual alleles difficult. Linkage disequilibrium might explain the correlated functional status among segregating V segments, but an unknown experimental factor could not be excluded. Because some donors lacked HLA typing at each locus, the association tests relied only on the typed subset. A further reported finding was that TCR beta sequences accurately predicted the HLA-A and HLA-B alleles for most subjects in the first cohort. Sequencing depth was assumed to be roughly uniform across donors in the presence/absence analyses, though that assumption may not hold. Several of the top co-occurrence clusters appeared to be linked to parvovirus B19, influenza, CMV and Epstein-Barr virus, according to a later analysis. The only immune exposure information available for the cohort was CMV serostatus. The authors suggested that the approach could potentially be generalized to other disease states and immunological phenotypes. Broadly in line with IMGT annotations, most TCR beta V segments showed up in productive rearrangements about 87% or about 30% of the time in an earlier analysis of around 550 of the donors. The classifier was reported to diagnose cytomegalovirus status with high specificity and sensitivity in both the original and validation cohorts. A few of the identified cytomegalovirus-associated TCR beta chains were confirmed in vitro to be specific for cytomegalovirus antigens. According to a later genetic analysis, donors in an Asian-associated ancestry cluster had fewer N-insertions in productive TCRs than the roughly 700-donor mean. At a false discovery rate of 0.05, a later analysis linked 15,000 to 20,000 TCR beta sequences to specific HLA alleles. V-gene and J-gene trimming of TCR beta chains was associated with a missense DCLRE1C variant in a later genetic analysis, and the association was replicated in an independent cohort. A later analysis found that HLA-associated TCR beta chains were more clonally expanded and had lower generation probabilities than equally common non-associated chains. According to a later analysis, most CMV-associated TCR beta chains appeared to be HLA-restricted, and the HLA associations seemed to be driven largely by CMV exposure. The earlier analysis of about 600 of the donors excluded 15 to 20 rarely observed V segments, including chromosome 9 orphons, because counts were too low. Most TCR sequences were observed very rarely across donors, whereas some public TCRs were present in many individuals. A group of highly shared sequence variants was considered likely to be a technical artifact of the sequencing pipeline. The study listed approximately 150 TCR beta chains as associated with cytomegalovirus. Some IMGT-functional V segments, including TRBV6-2 and TRBV6-3, could not be told apart with the 87-base-pair reads, so those segments were excluded. Only TCR beta chains were sequenced in this cohort, and the absence of alpha or paired-chain data limited detectable features. A later analysis found that TCR association rates varied across HLA loci, with DRB1 alleles showing the most associated TCRs and HLA-C alleles the fewest.

The sequence came from a man in his forties in good health and CMV-seronegative. The chain uses TRBV6-5 and TRBJ1-2, with TRBD1 tentatively as D gene (6 bases match). Sequences were obtained from PBMCs. The CDR3 protein sequence reads: CASSYRRGFDGYTF. Read as DNA, the sequence is TGTGCCAGCAGTTACCGAAGGGGGTTCGATGGCTACACCTTC.